This TCR beta chain was retrieved from a study of shared clonotypes between healthy human individuals. Study details: Researchers assigned three CD4 naive, three CD4 memory, two CD8 naive and one CD8 memory plate to each donor.

The CDR3 length is 14 residues. V dropped 6 bases and J dropped 5 bases, with 16 bases sitting between them. Germline assignment: CDR1 LGHNA and CDR2 YNFKEQ. Points on this clone: Its antigen is unknown.

Study results and limitations: Generation probabilities were higher for clonotypes shared across all four sorted-subset donors than for unshared ones. A handful of donors had roughly 5.2% of their naive CD4 clonotypes in common.

Terminally differentiated effector memory CD45RA+ cells were left out of the naive CD8 fraction, which was CD45RO-negative and positively selected for CCR7. Deep was the level at which the assay was run. Clones were read by immunoSEQ multiplex PCR, and TCRdb kept only the in-frame ones, dropping some. Among 1.5 million to 2.5 million clones listed, about 95% were seen once. This rearrangement joins TRBV4-2 to TRBJ1-1; D unclear. The sequence was collected from a man in his late teens or twenties in good health. The sample taken for sequencing was naive CD8+ T cells sorted from blood. CDR3 bases: TGTGCCAGCAGTAGCCGGGATGGAGGGACTGAAGCTTTCTTT. Protein sequence: CASSSRDGGTEAFF.